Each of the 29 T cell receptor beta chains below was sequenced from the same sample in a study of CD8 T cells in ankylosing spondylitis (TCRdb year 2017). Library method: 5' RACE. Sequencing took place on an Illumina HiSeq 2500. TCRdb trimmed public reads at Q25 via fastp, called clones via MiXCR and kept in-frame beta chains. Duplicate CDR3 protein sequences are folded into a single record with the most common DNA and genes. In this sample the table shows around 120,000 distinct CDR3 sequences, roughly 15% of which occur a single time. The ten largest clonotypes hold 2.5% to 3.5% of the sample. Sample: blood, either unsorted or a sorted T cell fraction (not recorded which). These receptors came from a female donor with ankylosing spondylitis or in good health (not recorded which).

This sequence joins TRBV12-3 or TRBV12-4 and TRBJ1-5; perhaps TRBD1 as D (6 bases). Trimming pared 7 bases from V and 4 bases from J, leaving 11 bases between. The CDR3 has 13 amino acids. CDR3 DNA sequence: TGTGCCAGCAACGATCAGGGGAATCAGCCCCAGCATTTT. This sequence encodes CASNDQGNQPQHF.

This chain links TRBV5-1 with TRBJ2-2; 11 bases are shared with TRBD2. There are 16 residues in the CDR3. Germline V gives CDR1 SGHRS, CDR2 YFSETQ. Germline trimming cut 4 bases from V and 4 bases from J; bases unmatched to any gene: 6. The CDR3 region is CASSPGTSGPTGELFF. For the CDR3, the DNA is TGCGCCAGCAGCCCCGGGACTAGCGGCCCCACCGGGGAGCTGTTTTTT.

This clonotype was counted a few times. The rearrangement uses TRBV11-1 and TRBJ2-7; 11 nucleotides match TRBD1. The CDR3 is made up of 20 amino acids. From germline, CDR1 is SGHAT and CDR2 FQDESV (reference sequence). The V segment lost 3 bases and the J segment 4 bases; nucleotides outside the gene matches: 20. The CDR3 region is CASSFFRLEPPGQGDYEQYF. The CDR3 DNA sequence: TGTGCCAGCAGCTTCTTTCGTCTGGAACCCCCGGGACAGGGGGATTACGAGCAGTACTTC.

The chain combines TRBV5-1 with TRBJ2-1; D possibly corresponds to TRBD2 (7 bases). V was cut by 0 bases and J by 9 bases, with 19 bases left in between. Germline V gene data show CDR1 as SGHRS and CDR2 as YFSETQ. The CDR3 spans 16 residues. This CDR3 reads CASSLAGGTTDGEQFF. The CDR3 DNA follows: TGCGCCAGCAGCTTGGCGGGGGGCACCACGGACGGTGAGCAGTTCTTC.

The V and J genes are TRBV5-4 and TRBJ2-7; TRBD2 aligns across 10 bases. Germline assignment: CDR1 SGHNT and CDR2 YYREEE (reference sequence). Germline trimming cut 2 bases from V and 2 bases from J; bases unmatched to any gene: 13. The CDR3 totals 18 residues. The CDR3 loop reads CASSFLPITSGTTYEQYF. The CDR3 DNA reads TGTGCCAGCAGCTTCCTCCCCATTACTAGCGGGACAACCTACGAGCAGTACTTC.

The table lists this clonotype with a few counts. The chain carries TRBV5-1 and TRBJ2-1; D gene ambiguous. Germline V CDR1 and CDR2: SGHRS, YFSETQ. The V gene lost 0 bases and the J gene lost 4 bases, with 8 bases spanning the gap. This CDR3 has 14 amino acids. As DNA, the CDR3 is TGCGCCAGCAGCTTGGAAACAGTTTACAATGAGCAGTTCTTC. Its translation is CASSLETVYNEQFF.

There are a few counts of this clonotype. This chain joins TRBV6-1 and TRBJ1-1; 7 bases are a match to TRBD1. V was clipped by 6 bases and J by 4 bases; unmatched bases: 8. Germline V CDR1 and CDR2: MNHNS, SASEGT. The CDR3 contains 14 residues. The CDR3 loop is CASRREGAATEAFF. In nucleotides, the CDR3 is TGTGCCAGCAGGAGGGAGGGGGCGGCCACTGAAGCTTTCTTT.

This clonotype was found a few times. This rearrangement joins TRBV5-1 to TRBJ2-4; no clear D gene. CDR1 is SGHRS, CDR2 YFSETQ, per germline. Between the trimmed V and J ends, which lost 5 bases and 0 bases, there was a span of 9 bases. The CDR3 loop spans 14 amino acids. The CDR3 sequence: CASSFSVAKNIQYF. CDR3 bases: TGCGCCAGCAGTTTTAGTGTAGCCAAAAACATTCAGTACTTC.

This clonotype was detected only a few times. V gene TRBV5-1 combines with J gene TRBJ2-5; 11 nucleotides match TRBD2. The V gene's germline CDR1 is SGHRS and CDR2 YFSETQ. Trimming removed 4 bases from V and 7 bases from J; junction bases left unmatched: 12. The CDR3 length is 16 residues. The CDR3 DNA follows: TGCGCCAGCAGCCCTCCCGGTAGCGGGGGGGCGCGGACCCAGTACTTC. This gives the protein CASSPPGSGGARTQYF.

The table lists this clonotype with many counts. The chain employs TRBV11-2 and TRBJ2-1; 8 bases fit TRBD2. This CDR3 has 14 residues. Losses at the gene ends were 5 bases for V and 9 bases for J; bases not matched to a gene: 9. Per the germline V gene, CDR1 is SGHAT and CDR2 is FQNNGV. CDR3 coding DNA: TGTGCCAGCAGCAGCTATAGGGCGGGGGGTGAGCAGTTCTTC. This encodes CASSSYRAGGEQFF.

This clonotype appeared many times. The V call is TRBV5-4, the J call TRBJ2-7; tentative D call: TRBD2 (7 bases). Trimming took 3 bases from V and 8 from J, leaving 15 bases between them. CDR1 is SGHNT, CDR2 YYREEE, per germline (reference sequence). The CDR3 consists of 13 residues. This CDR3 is CASSSTGRGQQYF. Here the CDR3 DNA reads TGTGCCAGCAGCTCCACCGGGCGGGGGCAGCAGTACTTC.

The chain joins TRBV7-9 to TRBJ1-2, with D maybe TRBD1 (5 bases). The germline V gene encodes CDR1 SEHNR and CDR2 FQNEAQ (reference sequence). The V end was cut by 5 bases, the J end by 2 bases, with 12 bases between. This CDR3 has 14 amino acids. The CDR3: CASSPRDGNYGYTF. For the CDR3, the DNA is TGTGCCAGCAGCCCCAGGGACGGGAACTATGGCTACACCTTC.

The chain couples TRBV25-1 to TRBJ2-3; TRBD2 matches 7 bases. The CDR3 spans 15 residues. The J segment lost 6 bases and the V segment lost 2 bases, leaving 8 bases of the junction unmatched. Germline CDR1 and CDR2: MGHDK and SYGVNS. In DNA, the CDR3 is TGTGCCAGCAGTGAAGGTAGCGGGTGGGCGGATACGCAGTATTTT. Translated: CASSEGSGWADTQYF.

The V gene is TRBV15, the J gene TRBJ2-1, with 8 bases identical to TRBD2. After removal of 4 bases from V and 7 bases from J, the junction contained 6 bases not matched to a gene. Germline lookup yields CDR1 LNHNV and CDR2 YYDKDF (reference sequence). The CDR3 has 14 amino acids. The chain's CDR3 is CATSKAGVLNEQFF. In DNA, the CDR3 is TGTGCCACCAGCAAAGCGGGAGTGTTGAATGAGCAGTTCTTC.

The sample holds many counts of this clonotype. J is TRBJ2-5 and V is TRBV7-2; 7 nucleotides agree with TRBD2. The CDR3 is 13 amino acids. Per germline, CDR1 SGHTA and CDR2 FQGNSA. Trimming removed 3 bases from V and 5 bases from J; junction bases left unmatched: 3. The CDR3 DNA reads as TGTGCCAGCAGCTTGGGGACTAAGGAGACCCAGTACTTC. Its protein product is CASSLGTKETQYF. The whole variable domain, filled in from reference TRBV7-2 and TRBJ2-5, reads GAGVSQSPSNKVTEKGKDVELRCDPISGHTALYWYRQSLGQGLEFLIYFQGNSAPDKSGLPSDRFSAERTGGSVSTLTIQRTQQEDSAVYLCASSLGTKETQYFGPGTRLLVL.

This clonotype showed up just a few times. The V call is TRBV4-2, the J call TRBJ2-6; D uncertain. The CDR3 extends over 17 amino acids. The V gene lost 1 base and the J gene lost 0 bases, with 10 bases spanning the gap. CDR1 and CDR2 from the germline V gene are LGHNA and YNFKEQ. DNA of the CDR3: TGTGCCAGCAGCCAAGTGGGTGGGCGCTCTGGGGCCAACGTCCTGACTTTC. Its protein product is CASSQVGGRSGANVLTF.

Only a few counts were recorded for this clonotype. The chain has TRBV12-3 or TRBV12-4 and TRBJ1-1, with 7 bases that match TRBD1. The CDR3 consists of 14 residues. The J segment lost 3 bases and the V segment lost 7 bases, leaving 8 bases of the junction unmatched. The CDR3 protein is CASIDRVQYTEAFF. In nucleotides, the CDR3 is TGTGCCAGCATAGACAGGGTACAGTACACTGAAGCTTTCTTT.

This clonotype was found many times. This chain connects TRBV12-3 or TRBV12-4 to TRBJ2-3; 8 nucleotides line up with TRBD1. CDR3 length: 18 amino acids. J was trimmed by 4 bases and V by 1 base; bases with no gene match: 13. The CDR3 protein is CASSLVMEDRDLPDTQYF. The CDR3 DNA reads TGTGCCAGCAGTTTAGTGATGGAGGACAGGGACCTCCCAGATACGCAGTATTTT.

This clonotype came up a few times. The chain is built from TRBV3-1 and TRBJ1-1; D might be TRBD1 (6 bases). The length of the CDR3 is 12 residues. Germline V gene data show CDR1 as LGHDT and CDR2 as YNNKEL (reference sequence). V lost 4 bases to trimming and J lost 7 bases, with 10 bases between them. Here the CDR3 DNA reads TGTGCCAGCAGCCCGGGGGGCCTTGAAGCTTTCTTT. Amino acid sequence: CASSPGGLEAFF.

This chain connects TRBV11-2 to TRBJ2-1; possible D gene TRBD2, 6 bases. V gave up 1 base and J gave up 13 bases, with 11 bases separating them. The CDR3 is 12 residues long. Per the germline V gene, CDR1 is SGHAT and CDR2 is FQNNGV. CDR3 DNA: TGTGCCAGCAGCTTAGGGCGGGAAAAACAGTTCTTC. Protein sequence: CASSLGREKQFF.

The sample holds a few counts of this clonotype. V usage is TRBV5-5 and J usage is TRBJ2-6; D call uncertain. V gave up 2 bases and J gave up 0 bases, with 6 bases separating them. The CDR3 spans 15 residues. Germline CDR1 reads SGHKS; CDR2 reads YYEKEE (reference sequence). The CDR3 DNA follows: TGTGCCAGCAGCTTCACATCCTCTGGGGCCAACGTCCTGACTTTC. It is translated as CASSFTSSGANVLTF.

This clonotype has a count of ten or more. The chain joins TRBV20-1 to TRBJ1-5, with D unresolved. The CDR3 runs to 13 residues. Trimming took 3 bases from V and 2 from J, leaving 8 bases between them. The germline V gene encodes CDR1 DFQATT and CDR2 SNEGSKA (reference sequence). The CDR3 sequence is CSASGGRNQPQHF. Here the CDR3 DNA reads TGCAGTGCTAGCGGTGGGCGCAATCAGCCCCAGCATTTT.

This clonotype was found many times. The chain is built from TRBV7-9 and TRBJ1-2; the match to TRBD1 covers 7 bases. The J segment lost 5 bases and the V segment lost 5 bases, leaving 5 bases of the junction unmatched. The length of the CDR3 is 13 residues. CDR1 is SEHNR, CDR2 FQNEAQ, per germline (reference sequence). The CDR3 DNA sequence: TGTGCCAGCAGCCCTGACAGGGCTTATGGCTACACCTTC. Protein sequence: CASSPDRAYGYTF.

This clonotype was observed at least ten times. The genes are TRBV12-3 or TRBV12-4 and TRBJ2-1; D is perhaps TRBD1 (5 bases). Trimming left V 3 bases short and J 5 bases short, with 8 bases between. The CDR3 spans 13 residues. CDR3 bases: TGTGCCAGCAGTTTCAACAGGCACAATGAGCAGTTCTTC. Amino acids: CASSFNRHNEQFF.

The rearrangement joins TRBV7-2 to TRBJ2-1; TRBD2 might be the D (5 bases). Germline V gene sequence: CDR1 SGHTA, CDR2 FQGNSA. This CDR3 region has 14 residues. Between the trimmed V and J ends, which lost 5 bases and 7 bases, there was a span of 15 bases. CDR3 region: CASSLRGIGNEQFF. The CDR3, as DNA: TGTGCCAGCAGCCTCCGGGGTATAGGGAATGAGCAGTTCTTC. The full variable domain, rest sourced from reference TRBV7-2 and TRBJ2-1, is GAGVSQSPSNKVTEKGKDVELRCDPISGHTALYWYRQSLGQGLEFLIYFQGNSAPDKSGLPSDRFSAERTGGSVSTLTIQRTQQEDSAVYLCASSLRGIGNEQFFGPGTRLTVL.

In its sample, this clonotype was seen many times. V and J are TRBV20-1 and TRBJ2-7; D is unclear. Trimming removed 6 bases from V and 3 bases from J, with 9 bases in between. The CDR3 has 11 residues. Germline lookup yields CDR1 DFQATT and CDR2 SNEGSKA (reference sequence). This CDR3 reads CSALMDYEQYF. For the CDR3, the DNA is TGCAGTGCCCTGATGGACTACGAGCAGTACTTC.

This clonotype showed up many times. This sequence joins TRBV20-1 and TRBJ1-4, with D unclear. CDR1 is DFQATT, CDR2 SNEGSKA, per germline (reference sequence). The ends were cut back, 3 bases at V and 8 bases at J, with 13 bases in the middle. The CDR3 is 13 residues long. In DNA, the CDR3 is TGCAGTGCTAGCTTGACGGGTTTAGAAAAACTGTTTTTT. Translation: CSASLTGLEKLFF.

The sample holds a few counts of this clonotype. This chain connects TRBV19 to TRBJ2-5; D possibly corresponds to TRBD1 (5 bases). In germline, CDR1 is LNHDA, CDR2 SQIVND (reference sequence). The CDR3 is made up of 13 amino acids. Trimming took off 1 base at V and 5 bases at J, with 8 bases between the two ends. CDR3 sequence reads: CASSIGTLETQYF. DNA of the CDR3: TGTGCCAGTAGTATAGGGACATTGGAGACCCAGTACTTC.

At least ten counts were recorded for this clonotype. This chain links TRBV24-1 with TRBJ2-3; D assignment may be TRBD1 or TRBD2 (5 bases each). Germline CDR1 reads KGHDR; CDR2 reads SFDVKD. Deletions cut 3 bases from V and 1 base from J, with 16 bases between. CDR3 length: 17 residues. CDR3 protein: CATSDPQGEGGTDTQYF. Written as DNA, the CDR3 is TGTGCCACCAGTGATCCCCAGGGTGAGGGTGGCACAGATACGCAGTATTTT.